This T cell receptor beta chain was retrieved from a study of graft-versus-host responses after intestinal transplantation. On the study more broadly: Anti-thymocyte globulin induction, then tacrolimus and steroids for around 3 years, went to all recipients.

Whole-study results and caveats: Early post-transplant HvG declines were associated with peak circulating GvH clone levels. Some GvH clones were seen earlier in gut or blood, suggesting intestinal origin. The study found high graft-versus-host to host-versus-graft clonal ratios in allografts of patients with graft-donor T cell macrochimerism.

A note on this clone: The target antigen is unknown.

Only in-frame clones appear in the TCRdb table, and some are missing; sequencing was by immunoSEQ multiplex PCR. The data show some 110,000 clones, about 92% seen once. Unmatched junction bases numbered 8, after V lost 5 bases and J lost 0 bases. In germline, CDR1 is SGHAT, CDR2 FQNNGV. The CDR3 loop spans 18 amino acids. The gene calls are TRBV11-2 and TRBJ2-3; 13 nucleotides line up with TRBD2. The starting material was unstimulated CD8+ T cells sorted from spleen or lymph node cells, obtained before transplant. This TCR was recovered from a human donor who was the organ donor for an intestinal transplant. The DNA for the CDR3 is TGTGCCAGCAGCCGCGGACTAGCGGGAGATCTAAGCACAGATACGCAGTATTTT. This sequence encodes CASSRGLAGDLSTDTQYF. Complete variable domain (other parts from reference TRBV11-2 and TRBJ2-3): EAGVAQSPRYKIIEKRQSVAFWCNPISGHATLYWYQQILGQGPKLLIQFQNNGVVDDSQLPKDRFSAERLKGVDSTLKIQPAKLEDSAVYLCASSRGLAGDLSTDTQYFGPGTRLTVL.